This TCR beta chain was captured in a study of tumor-infiltrating lymphocytes in primary liver carcinoma. Blood RNA was derived from unsorted whole blood, and germline DNA was extracted too. The CDR3 length is 12 residues. Trimming took off 4 bases at V and 1 base at J, with 3 bases between the two ends. Germline-derived CDR1 and CDR2 are KGHDR and SFDVKD. TCR beta cDNA came from around 0.5 ug total RNA, primed with a constant-region primer. TCR beta libraries came from three nested multiplex PCR rounds using slightly modified ARM-PCR. The first two PCR rounds used TRBV1-TRBV30 forward primers with a C-beta reverse primer, roughly 10 cycles each. TCRdb recomputed calls from the multiplex PCR reads with MiXCR, one row per CDR3 protein. This table holds 300,000 to 350,000 distinct CDR3 sequences, around three fifths found once.

The chain uses TRBV24-1 and TRBJ1-1, with no clear D. Input material: peripheral blood. The TCR comes from a woman between 25 and 40 years old with primary liver carcinoma and hepatitis B virus infection. The CDR3 nucleotides are TGTGCCACCAGTGACCAGAACACTGAAGCTTTCTTT. It yields the protein CATSDQNTEAFF.